This T cell receptor beta chain is from a study of cytomegalovirus exposure and HLA in healthy donors. Study-level points and caveats: There were some public TCRs occurring in many donors, but most TCR sequences were rare.

Per germline, CDR1 LNHDA and CDR2 SQIVND (reference sequence). V was shortened by 4 bases and J by 3 bases, with 16 bases between the two germline ends. CDR3 length: 16 residues. Of note for this clone: Its antigen is currently unknown.

Amplification used 60 Vbeta primers and 13 Jbeta primers. Repertoires were generated with immunoSEQ multiplex PCR, while TCRdb's copy carries only in-frame clones and drops some. The table shows about 130,000 clones, with approximately 8.8% occurring only once. The chain has TRBV19 and TRBJ1-5; D is undetermined. This TCR came from a man in his forties in good health and CMV-seronegative. Input material: PBMCs. CDR3 in amino acids: CASSKAPGSNNQPQHF. The CDR3 DNA reads TGTGCCAGTAGTAAGGCCCCGGGGAGTAACAATCAGCCCCAGCATTTT.